This TCR beta chain derives from a study of shared clonotypes between healthy human individuals. Findings and limits, study-wide: Estimated richness was generally greater in naive than memory subsets. It was observed that approximately 5% of naive CD4 clonotypes were shared across several donors. Read depth was anticipated to influence clonotype sharing among donors.

Germline CDR1 is MNHEY and CDR2 is SVGAGI. The V segment lost 5 bases and the J segment 7 bases; nucleotides outside the gene matches: 7. The CDR3 extends over 13 amino acids. To note about this clone: The antigen remains unidentified.

Sorted-subset replicate PCR reactions contained roughly 200 ng DNA, corresponding to approximately 30,000 T cell genomes. Data came from immunoSEQ multiplex PCR; TCRdb stores just in-frame clones and leaves some out. The sample has 2 million to 2.5 million clones, just under 95% seen once; the top ten hold about 1.1%. Terminally differentiated effector memory CD45RA+ cells were left out of the naive CD8 fraction, which was CD45RO-negative and positively selected for CCR7. The receptor was derived from a man between 18 and 29 years old in good health. The specimen sequenced was naive CD8+ T cells sorted from blood. The rearrangement joins TRBV6-5 to TRBJ2-7, with TRBD1 matching over 8 bases. Written as DNA, the CDR3 is TGTGCCAGCAGTCCGACAGGGGTGCGTGAGCAGTACTTC. Translation: CASSPTGVREQYF.